The 31 T cell receptor beta chains listed next were all sequenced from one sample in a study of blood T cell repertoires in COVID-19. Measured with immunoSEQ multiplex PCR; TCRdb has only the in-frame clones, and not every one. The profile covers about 180,000 clones, with over 75% appearing a single time and around 10% taken by the ten largest. Sequencing was performed on peripheral blood. The receptors originated from a woman aged 80 or over with acute or convalescent COVID-19.

The chain carries TRBV12-5 and TRBJ2-2; 10 positions match TRBD1. J was trimmed by 5 bases and V by 5 bases; bases with no gene match: 5. Per the germline V gene, CDR1 is LGHNT and CDR2 is FRNRAP. This CDR3 spans 15 amino acids. The CDR3 is CASGEDRGLTGELFF. CDR3 bases: TGTGCTAGTGGTGAAGACAGGGGGCTTACCGGGGAGCTGTTTTTT.

This chain links TRBV4-1 with TRBJ1-1; maybe TRBD1 (5 bases). The V end lost 1 base, the J end lost 1 base, and 10 bases lay between the germline ends. This CDR3 contains 15 residues. Germline-derived CDR1 and CDR2 are MGHRA and YSYEKL. The CDR3 DNA reads TGCGCCAGCAGCCAAGGTAGGGGAAAGAACACTGAAGCTTTCTTT. This codes for CASSQGRGKNTEAFF.

This clone came up a few times. The chain uses TRBV2 and TRBJ2-1, with D perhaps TRBD2 (6 bases). Per germline, CDR1 SNHLY and CDR2 FYNNEI. The CDR3 consists of 16 residues. The V end lost 1 base, the J end lost 0 bases, and 10 bases lay between the germline ends. This CDR3 is CASSEGAGPSYNEQFF. DNA for the CDR3: TGTGCCAGCAGTGAAGGTGCGGGGCCCTCCTACAATGAGCAGTTCTTC.

This rearrangement joins TRBV18 to TRBJ1-2; a possible D gene is TRBD1 (6 bases). V lost 3 bases and J 4 bases, leaving 12 bases between the germline ends. The germline CDR1 and CDR2 sequences are KGHSH and LQKENI. The CDR3 is made up of 14 amino acids. This CDR3 is CASSPSRGGYGYTF. CDR3 bases: TGTGCCAGCTCACCCTCCAGGGGTGGCTATGGCTACACCTTC. Full variable domain (missing parts from reference TRBV18 and TRBJ1-2): NAGVMQNPRHLVRRRGQEARLRCSPMKGHSHVYWYRQLPEEGLKFMVYLQKENIIDESGMPKERFSAEFPKEGPSILRIQQVVRGDSAAYFCASSPSRGGYGYTFGSGTRLTVV.

There are a few counts of this clone. The chain's CDR3 is CATSSSPGQGMRRNTIYF. In DNA, the CDR3 is TGTGCCACCAGCAGCTCGCCCGGACAGGGGATGAGAAGAAACACCATATATTTT. The chain carries TRBV15 and TRBJ1-3; 9 bases map to TRBD1. The V gene end was trimmed by 3 bases and the J gene end by 5 bases; junction bases not matched to a gene: 14. CDR3 size: 18 residues. Looked up from germline, CDR1 is LNHNV and CDR2 is YYDKDF (reference sequence).

CDR3 in DNA: TGTGCCAGCAGCTTAAGTCGTGGCGGGGGTGATGGCTACACCTTC. Translating it yields CASSLSRGGGDGYTF. This chain uses TRBV7-9 with TRBJ1-2; D is possibly TRBD1 (5 bases). V lost 2 bases and J lost 6, with 16 bases in between. Germline-derived CDR1 and CDR2 are SEHNR and FQNEAQ (reference sequence). The CDR3 consists of 15 residues.

V gene TRBV24-1 combines with J gene TRBJ1-2; D call uncertain. Trimming pared 1 base from V and 6 bases from J, leaving 5 bases between. This CDR3 contains 12 residues. Looked up from germline, CDR1 is KGHDR and CDR2 is SFDVKD. CDR3 in amino acids: CATSDFRDGYTF. The CDR3 bases are TGTGCCACCAGTGATTTCCGGGATGGCTACACCTTC.

J is TRBJ1-3 and V is TRBV5-4, with 8 bases identical to TRBD1. Germline V CDR1 and CDR2: SGHNT, YYREEE (reference sequence). The CDR3 extends over 17 amino acids. With V trimmed by 0 bases and J by 0 bases, 5 bases remained unmatched. The CDR3 nucleotides are TGTGCCAGCAGCTTGGGGGGGACAGGATTCTCTGGAAACACCATATATTTT. Its translation is CASSLGGTGFSGNTIYF.

This rearrangement joins TRBV15 to TRBJ2-1; D unclear. V was cut by 0 bases and J by 0 bases, with 6 bases left in between. This CDR3 spans 15 amino acids. CDR1 is LNHNV, CDR2 YYDKDF, per germline (reference sequence). CDR3: CATSREQSSYNEQFF. The CDR3 DNA follows: TGTGCCACCAGCAGAGAACAGAGCTCCTACAATGAGCAGTTCTTC. Based on the CDR3 plus reference TRBV15 and TRBJ2-1, the full variable domain is DAMVIQNPRYQVTQFGKPVTLSCSQTLNHNVMYWYQQKSSQAPKLLFHYYDKDFNNEADTPDNFQSRRPNTSFCFLDIRSPGLGDTAMYLCATSREQSSYNEQFFGPGTRLTVL.

This clone was detected only a few times. The V and J genes are TRBV10-1 and TRBJ2-2; 10 bases match TRBD1. Unmatched junction bases numbered 6, after V lost 6 bases and J lost 5 bases. The germline V gene has CDR1 WNHNN and CDR2 SYGVQD (reference sequence). The CDR3 runs to 15 residues. Here the CDR3 DNA reads TGCGCCAGCAGCCGGACAGGGGGATTAACCGGGGAGCTGTTTTTT. Translation gives CASSRTGGLTGELFF.

This clone was seen a few times. The chain uses TRBV30 and TRBJ1-3; the D is unclear. Deletions cut 7 bases from V and 0 bases from J, with 7 bases between. The germline gives CDR1 GTSNPN, CDR2 SVGIG (reference sequence). The CDR3 runs to 12 residues. In DNA form, the CDR3 reads TGTGCCTCGGAGGGCTCTGGAAACACCATATATTTT. This gives the protein CASEGSGNTIYF.

This clone showed up just a few times. This chain links TRBV24-1 with TRBJ1-2, with a weak D call TRBD1 (6 bases). The CDR3 is 15 residues long. Trimming cost V 4 bases and J 6 bases, with 17 bases left between them. The germline gives CDR1 KGHDR, CDR2 SFDVKD. The CDR3 reads CATSDPTTGPDGYTF. For the CDR3, the DNA is TGTGCCACCAGTGACCCCACGACAGGTCCGGATGGCTACACCTTC.

The J gene is TRBJ2-1, the V gene TRBV5-6; 13 bases match TRBD2. CDR3 size: 17 residues. V was clipped by 2 bases and J by 1 base; unmatched bases: 3. CDR1 and CDR2 from the germline V gene are SGHDT and YYEEEE. DNA for the CDR3: TGTGCCAGCAGCTTCACACTAGCGGGAGGGTCCTACAATGAGCAGTTCTTC. Protein sequence: CASSFTLAGGSYNEQFF.

The genes are TRBV7-2 and TRBJ1-4, with a tentative D call TRBD1 (6 bases). V lost 4 bases, J lost 0 bases, and 18 bases lay in between. The CDR3 is made up of 18 amino acids. The germline V gene encodes CDR1 SGHTA and CDR2 FQGNSA. The CDR3 sequence is CASSYIGGGTATNEKLFF. The CDR3 nucleotides are TGTGCCAGCAGCTATATAGGGGGGGGAACGGCAACTAATGAAAAACTGTTTTTT.

The chain recombines TRBV28 with TRBJ1-3; D might be TRBD1 (5 bases). The CDR3 covers 14 residues. Trimming removed 5 bases at V and 0 bases at J, with 8 bases between. Germline V CDR1 and CDR2: MDHEN, SYDVKM. The CDR3 DNA reads TGTGCCAGCAGTCCGGGGGGCTCTGGAAACACCATATATTTT. Protein: CASSPGGSGNTIYF.

CDR3 loop: CASSLAEGAKTQYF. The CDR3 DNA reads TGTGCCAGCAGCTTAGCGGAGGGAGCGAAGACCCAGTACTTC. The gene calls are TRBV7-2 and TRBJ2-5; D is perhaps TRBD2 (6 bases). Germline assignment: CDR1 SGHTA and CDR2 FQGNSA. Between the trimmed V and J ends, which lost 0 bases and 6 bases, there was a span of 11 bases. The CDR3 extends over 14 amino acids.

The chain uses TRBV27 and TRBJ1-2; 8 bases match TRBD1. The CDR3 spans 13 residues. Unmatched junction bases numbered 5, after V lost 4 bases and J lost 7 bases. Germline lookup yields CDR1 MNHEY and CDR2 SMNVEV (reference sequence). CDR3 sequence reads: CASSSQGAGGYTF. The CDR3 DNA reads as TGTGCCAGCAGTTCGCAGGGGGCAGGTGGCTACACCTTC.

The chain links TRBV9 to TRBJ2-7; 10 bases are shared with TRBD1. CDR3 length equals 15 residues. The trim removed 4 bases at V and 5 bases at J, leaving 9 bases unmatched. Germline V CDR1 and CDR2: SGDLS, YYNGEE. CDR3 DNA: TGTGCCAGCAGCCCCCGCCGGGACAGGGGCAACGAGCAGTACTTC. It translates to CASSPRRDRGNEQYF.

The chain combines TRBV7-9 with TRBJ2-3, with 11 bases fitting TRBD2. The CDR3 has 17 amino acids. J was trimmed by 5 bases and V by 4 bases; bases with no gene match: 11. The germline CDR1 and CDR2 sequences are SEHNR and FQNEAQ (reference sequence). The CDR3: CASSSGLAVHGGDTQYF. CDR3 sequence (DNA): TGTGCCAGCAGCTCGGGACTAGCGGTCCATGGGGGAGATACGCAGTATTTT.

The J gene is TRBJ1-1, the V gene TRBV11-3; D is uncertain. The CDR3 loop spans 14 amino acids. The V end was cut by 1 base, the J end by 1 base, with 7 bases between. The germline gives CDR1 SGHNT, CDR2 YENEEA. CDR3 DNA sequence: TGTGCCAGCAGCTTAGCCGGCGGGAACACTGAAGCTTTCTTT. The encoded protein is CASSLAGGNTEAFF.

V gene TRBV7-7 combines with J gene TRBJ2-2; D might be TRBD2 (6 bases). The germline CDR1 and CDR2 sequences are SSHAT and FNYEAQ (reference sequence). The CDR3 covers 16 residues. V lost 4 bases to trimming and J lost 2 bases, with 14 bases between them. CDR3 region: CASSWGAGPNTGELFF. The CDR3 nucleotides are TGTGCCAGCAGCTGGGGAGCGGGCCCTAACACCGGGGAGCTGTTTTTT.

J is TRBJ2-3 and V is TRBV10-3; TRBD2 agrees at 7 bases. Germline CDR1 ENHRY, CDR2 SYGVKD. The CDR3 is 14 amino acids. The V gene end was trimmed by 10 bases and the J gene end by 4 bases; junction bases not matched to a gene: 11. This CDR3 is CATQTSFGADTQYF. The CDR3 nucleotides read TGTGCCACCCAGACTAGCTTTGGGGCAGATACGCAGTATTTT.

This clone was seen more than once but under ten times. The gene calls are TRBV3-1 (or the pseudogene TRBV3-2) and TRBJ1-1; D not certain. Germline loops: CDR1 LGHDT, CDR2 YNNKEL (reference sequence). CDR3 length: 16 residues. V was clipped by 1 base and J by 4 bases, with 16 bases between them. The CDR3 reads CASSQGRPGMSTEAFF. For the CDR3, the DNA is TGTGCCAGCAGCCAAGGTCGGCCGGGGATGAGCACTGAAGCTTTCTTT.

This clone was detected only once. The V call is TRBV4-1, the J call TRBJ2-3; 13 nucleotides align to TRBD2. Germline trimming cut 0 bases from V and 0 bases from J; bases unmatched to any gene: 6. CDR1 MGHRA and CDR2 YSYEKL come from the germline V gene. This CDR3 has 19 amino acids. For the CDR3, the DNA is TGCGCCAGCAGCCAAGAACGGGGACTAGCGGGAACGAGCACAGATACGCAGTATTTT. It encodes CASSQERGLAGTSTDTQYF.

The V call is TRBV20-1, the J call TRBJ2-1, with TRBD2 identical over 7 bases. This CDR3 has 14 amino acids. Germline CDR1 DFQATT, CDR2 SNEGSKA (reference sequence). V lost 3 bases, J lost 7 bases, and 9 bases stayed unmatched. For the CDR3, the DNA is TGCAGTGCTAGTGTCGGCGGGAGAAGGAATGAGCAGTTCTTC. Protein product: CSASVGGRRNEQFF.

This clone was seen a single time. One end of the junction does not line up with germline, which may come from a read error. The gene calls are TRBV7-8 and TRBJ2-2; the match to TRBD2 covers 7 bases. This CDR3 is built from 15 residues. Germline V gives CDR1 SGHVS, CDR2 FQNEAQ. The CDR3 sequence: CASSLAGLYPGEPFF. The CDR3 nucleotides read TGTGCCAGCAGCTTAGCGGGACTATACCCTGGGGAGCCGTTTTTT.

The chain uses TRBV7-8 and TRBJ1-1; 9 bases map to TRBD1. V was clipped by 5 bases and J by 1 base; unmatched bases: 2. Looked up from germline, CDR1 is SGHVS and CDR2 is FQNEAQ. This CDR3 is 14 amino acids long. The CDR3 nucleotides are TGTGCCAGCAGCATGGACAGGGGGAACACTGAAGCTTTCTTT. Protein: CASSMDRGNTEAFF.

In DNA, the CDR3 is TGTGCCAGCAGCTCTGACTATGGCTACACCTTC. Its protein product is CASSSDYGYTF. The chain couples TRBV5-4 to TRBJ1-2; D is undetermined. V was clipped by 3 bases and J by 3 bases, with 3 bases between them. This CDR3 is 11 amino acids long. The germline gives CDR1 SGHNT, CDR2 YYREEE (reference sequence).

J is TRBJ1-1 and V is TRBV24-1; D is uncertain. The CDR3 consists of 13 residues. Trimming left V 3 bases short and J 7 bases short, with 11 bases between. Germline CDR1 is KGHDR and CDR2 is SFDVKD. The CDR3 spells CATSDTMEGEAFF. The CDR3 bases are TGTGCCACCAGTGATACGATGGAGGGTGAAGCTTTCTTT.

The chain recombines TRBV3-1 (or the pseudogene TRBV3-2) with TRBJ2-7; the match to TRBD1 covers 11 bases. Germline loops: CDR1 LGHDT, CDR2 YNNKEL (reference sequence). The CDR3 contains 15 residues. V lost 3 bases, J lost 2 bases, and 3 bases stayed unmatched. The CDR3 protein is CASSQGQGGPYEQYF. In DNA, the CDR3 is TGTGCCAGCAGCCAGGGACAGGGGGGCCCCTACGAGCAGTACTTC.

The J gene is TRBJ2-3, the V gene TRBV10-1; TRBD2 aligns across 10 bases. The length of the CDR3 is 15 residues. J gave up 0 bases and V 5 bases, and 2 bases lay outside the gene matches. CDR1 is WNHNN, CDR2 SYGVQD, per germline (reference sequence). The CDR3 protein is CASSPTSGSTDTQYF. The CDR3 nucleotides are TGCGCCAGCAGTCCGACTAGCGGGAGCACAGATACGCAGTATTTT.